This T cell receptor (beta chain) was captured in a study of blood T cells in healthy people across ages (dated by TCRdb to 2013 to 2016). Regarding the research as a whole: In model experiments, roughly one uniquely barcoded TCR beta cDNA molecule per two T cells was captured by template switching. The donors were divided into four age groups: young (average around 16 years), middle-aged (over 35), aged (approximately 62) and long-lived (roughly 86). To avoid experimental bias, donors of different ages were distributed randomly across sequencing lanes. Age-related changes in TCR beta repertoire diversity were measured in the study by deep sequencing normalized with unique cDNA molecular identifiers. For two donors (one aged 18 to 29 and one aged 80 or older), the study analyzed two additional independent replicas of 1 million unique cDNA reads from the same blood draw. Broader findings and caveats from the paper: Donor CMV infection status was unknown, potentially confounding age-related changes in expanded clonotypes. Observed TCR beta diversity per million T cells fell roughly linearly with age, and a significant reduction was already apparent by age around 40. Since profiling was done on bulk unsorted PBMCs, naive and antigen-experienced compartments could not be conclusively compared. Compared with the aged group, more naive CD4+ T cells, fewer expanded clones and increased TCR diversity were shown by the long-lived group, suggesting age selection. Estimates of total diversity from one million sequenced T cells were regarded as lower bounds and underestimates. The percentage of naive T cells measured by flow cytometry correlated strongly with observed TCR beta diversity.

Germline trimming: 3 bases from V, 3 bases from J; junction bases outside gene matches: 2. Looking up the germline V gene (reference sequence) yields CDR1 LNHDA and CDR2 SQIVND. The CDR3, cysteine through phenylalanine, is 14 amino acids long. The retained sequence is limited to the CDR3, 42 bases, with the frame set at the first base. Systemically healthy Caucasian individuals from Russia, roughly 40 in total and aged roughly 6 to 90 years, were included as donors. Each donor gave about 9.8 milliliters of peripheral blood, drawn into EDTA-treated Vacutainer tubes. Ficoll-Paque density-gradient centrifugation was used to isolate PBMCs, with at least 7 million obtained per sample. Trizol reagent was used to extract total RNA from the PBMCs, yielding at least 5 micrograms per sample. For every donor, an aliquot of PBMCs went through flow cytometry to measure the percentages of naive CD45RAhigh/CD27high T cells.

Turning to this clonotype: Its cognate antigen has yet to be identified. Just one base apart from a much larger clone, this may be a read error.

Receptors were amplified or captured by 5' RACE. TCRdb records Illumina HiSeq 2500 as the sequencer. A second roughly 6 to 12 cycle PCR used a sample-barcoded 5' primer and a J-beta primer mix. A unique molecular identifier was introduced onto each TCR beta cDNA molecule by a template-switch 5' adaptor carrying 12 random nucleotides. Each sample yielded at least 2.5 million CDR3-containing paired-end reads. First-strand cDNA synthesis was performed from all RNA using the Mint cDNA synthesis kit, with priming by a TRBC-specific oligonucleotide. Following uracil-DNA glycosylase treatment, all cDNA underwent a first 18-cycle PCR with the universal primers M1SS and BC2_uni_R. Per the source publication's procedure: For normalization, 1 million high-quality reads were randomly selected from each sample, with every read carrying a distinct molecular identifier. Reads with shared molecular identifiers were discarded instead of being binned into consensus sequences. MiTCR, set to a Q25 quality threshold and the strictest error-elimination algorithm, was used for CDR3 identification, clonotype clustering and error correction. Lower-bound total TCR beta diversity was estimated with a nonparametric unseen species model using Euler transformation. Using fastp at Q25 and MiXCR, TCRdb reprocessed the public reads and kept productive beta chains. Entries that share a CDR3 protein sequence are merged under the most common genes and DNA. These V and J calls originate from TCRdb's pipeline instead of the authors' own analysis. The sample data list 580,000 or so distinct CDR3 sequences, and 47% of these were observed just once. Of the sample, roughly 24% falls within the top ten clones.

The receptor was isolated from a man older than 75 in good health. Sequenced: blood. The chain employs TRBV19 and TRBJ2-1, and 7 bases in between align with TRBD1. CDR3 region: CASSIGTVYNEQFF. The sequenced DNA: TGTGCCAGTAGTATCGGGACAGTCTACAATGAGCAGTTCTTC.